The 11 T cell receptor beta chains reported below all come from one sample, sequenced in a study of shared clonotypes between healthy human individuals. Assay: immunoSEQ multiplex PCR; the TCRdb copy retains only in-frame clones and omits some. This sample has under 850,000 clones, with around 93% found just once. CD45RO negativity and positive selection for CCR7 defined naive CD8 cells, a population that excluded terminally differentiated effector memory CD45RA+ cells. Sequencing used naive CD8+ T cells sorted from blood. The receptors here all came from a man younger than 45 in good health.

As DNA, the CDR3 is TGTGCCAGCAGCCGACGGAGCAACTACGAGCAGTACTTC. The encoded protein is CASSRRSNYEQYF. This sequence joins TRBV13 and TRBJ2-7; D is unresolved. CDR3 length equals 13 residues. Trimming took off 5 bases at V and 3 bases at J, with 11 bases between the two ends. Per the germline V gene, CDR1 is PRHDT and CDR2 is FYEKMQ (reference sequence).

This clone is a singleton in its sample. DNA of the CDR3: TGTGCCAGCAGTGGGCAGGGACAGGCGAACACCGGGGAGCTGTTTTTT. As protein: CASSGQGQANTGELFF. The rearrangement uses TRBV28 and TRBJ2-2; 8 nucleotides align to TRBD1. V shed 5 bases and J 0 bases; nucleotides not matched to a gene: 5. Germline values: CDR1 MDHEN, CDR2 SYDVKM. The CDR3 extends over 16 amino acids.

Concerning this clone itself: A junction boundary mismatches the germline segment, possibly from a read error. The chain combines TRBV4-1 with TRBJ2-5; D call uncertain. Germline V gene sequence: CDR1 MGHRA, CDR2 YSYEKL. The CDR3 extends over 12 amino acids. CDR3: CASSQDRAPLNF. The CDR3, as DNA: TGCGCCAGCAGCCAAGATAGGGCCCCCCTGAACTTC.

The V gene is TRBV27, the J gene TRBJ2-1, with 10 bases that match TRBD2. The CDR3 totals 16 residues. Germline values: CDR1 MNHEY, CDR2 SMNVEV (reference sequence). V lost 6 bases, J lost 3 bases, and 8 bases stayed unmatched. As DNA, the CDR3 is TGTGCCAGCAGCCAGGGGTCTAGCGGGAGCTACAATGAGCAGTTCTTC. As protein: CASSQGSSGSYNEQFF.

This clone is a singleton in its sample. The chain links TRBV30 to TRBJ2-1; TRBD2 might be the D (5 bases). The CDR3 length is 15 residues. Germline assignment: CDR1 GTSNPN and CDR2 SVGIG (reference sequence). V lost 2 bases, J lost 0 bases, and 11 bases lay in between. DNA for the CDR3: TGTGCCTGGAGTTCGGGGATTAGCTCCTACAATGAGCAGTTCTTC. Translating gives CAWSSGISSYNEQFF.

Only a few counts were recorded for this clone. The chain carries TRBV7-9 and TRBJ2-7; the D is unclear. The germline gives CDR1 SEHNR, CDR2 FQNEAQ (reference sequence). This CDR3 comprises 12 residues. V was pared by 2 bases and J by 6 bases, with 8 bases between. CDR3 in amino acids: CASSLFPGEQYF. CDR3 in DNA: TGTGCCAGCAGCTTATTTCCCGGCGAGCAGTACTTC.

The chain recombines TRBV9 with TRBJ2-4, with 8 bases matching TRBD2. The CDR3 has 16 amino acids. J lost 9 bases, V lost 0 bases, and 11 bases had no gene match. Germline assignment: CDR1 SGDLS and CDR2 YYNGEE. The CDR3 sequence is CASSVARTSRAFIQYF. CDR3 DNA: TGTGCCAGCAGCGTAGCTCGGACTAGCCGGGCATTCATTCAGTACTTC.

In this sample, this clone turned up a few times. V usage is TRBV10-2 and J usage is TRBJ1-5; 7 bases map to TRBD1. CDR1 is WSHSY and CDR2 is SAAADI in the germline V gene. V lost 3 bases, J lost 1 base, and 3 bases stayed unmatched. This CDR3 is 15 amino acids long. CDR3 nucleotide sequence: TGCGCCAGCAGTGAAAGGGGGCACAGCAATCAGCCCCAGCATTTT. Encoded protein: CASSERGHSNQPQHF.

CDR3 bases: TGTGCCAGCAGCTTATTTGTTAGCGGGAGGGAAAATGAGCAGTTCTTC. Encoded protein: CASSLFVSGRENEQFF. The gene calls are TRBV7-8 and TRBJ2-1, with 11 bases lining up with TRBD2. CDR3 length: 16 amino acids. The V and J ends lost 2 bases and 7 bases, in that order; junction bases with no gene match: 7. Germline values: CDR1 SGHVS, CDR2 FQNEAQ.

V and J are TRBV13 and TRBJ2-1, with TRBD2 matching 12 bases. Trimming cost V 5 bases and J 7 bases; bases outside gene matches: 9. Germline loops: CDR1 PRHDT, CDR2 FYEKMQ (reference sequence). CDR3 length equals 16 residues. CDR3 bases: TGTGCCAGCAGCCTCCCGACTAGCGGGAGTCTTAATGAGCAGTTCTTC. Protein sequence: CASSLPTSGSLNEQFF.

The V call is TRBV21-1, the J call TRBJ1-2; the table calls TRBD1, which could not be checked here. TRBV21-1 is termed a pseudogene. The CDR3 is made up of 15 amino acids. The CDR3 spells CASSLVRDRGLGYTF. CDR3 nucleotide sequence: TGTGCCAGCAGCCTTGTCCGGGACAGGGGGCTTGGCTACACCTTC.